This T cell receptor (beta chain) comes out of a study of cytomegalovirus exposure and HLA in healthy donors. About the study: When 398 donors were genotyped, more than 70% of them were found to fall in the Caucasian-associated ancestry cluster. The study's findings and limits: With later analysis, a missense DCLRE1C variant became linked to TCR beta V- and J-gene trimming.

Vbeta (60) and Jbeta (13) primers were used in the PCR. Profiling relied on immunoSEQ multiplex PCR, and the TCRdb table lists in-frame clones only, not all of them. The sample records 60,000 to 70,000 clones, around three quarters being singletons. Looked up from germline, CDR1 is MNHNS and CDR2 is SASEGT. This CDR3 spans 15 amino acids. Notes on this clone: What it binds is unknown. Germline is not matched at one junction end, which may reflect a read error.

Donors consisted of healthy bone marrow donors. The chain employs TRBV6-1 and TRBJ2-1, with 7 bases matching TRBD2. The source of this sequence is a man between 18 and 35 years old in good health and CMV-seropositive. Specimen: PBMCs. As DNA, the CDR3 is TGTGCCAGCAGTCTCCTCAGCGGGGCCTACGATGAGCAGTTCTTC. This sequence encodes CASSLLSGAYDEQFF.